This TCR beta chain was found in a study of T cells in Graves' hyperthyroidism and ophthalmopathy. Ten or more counts support this clonotype. The CDR3 has 15 amino acids. Germline V gene lookup returns CDR1 MNHEY and CDR2 SVGAGI. Trimming pared 0 bases from V and 8 bases from J, leaving 14 bases between. Stability of Graves' hyperthyroidism was defined as absent ophthalmopathy progression within 18 months. Subjects aged 18 to 65 presented with newly diagnosed hyperthyroidism of less than 2 months' duration. Diagnosis rested on symptoms, serum thyroxine and TRAb, thyroid ultrasound, and orbital computed tomography. Fresh 10 ml peripheral blood yielded PBMCs. Template material for amplifying TCR beta CDR3 regions consisted of RNA transcripts. The study used the HTBI primer set for a first-round RT-PCR of the TCR CDR3. Each CDR3 protein is one row after TCRdb ran MiXCR on the multiplex PCR reads. This sample has about 740,000 distinct CDR3 sequences, with approximately 14% found just once.

Specimen: blood. This clonotype was obtained from a woman under 30 with Graves' hyperthyroidism. This chain joins TRBV6-5 and TRBJ2-1; D may be TRBD1 or TRBD2 (5 bases each). CDR3 DNA: TGTGCCAGCAGTTACTCCGGGACCCCGCGCGATGAGCAGTTCTTC. Residues: CASSYSGTPRDEQFF.